The present entry profiles one TCR beta chain with its context. V was clipped by 3 bases and J by 3 bases, with 15 bases between them. CDR1 and CDR2 from the germline V gene are MNHEY and SMNVEV (reference sequence). CDR3 length: 15 amino acids. A second PCR, run for roughly 7 to 11 cycles, used a sample-barcoded 5' primer plus a J-beta primer mix. TCRdb reprocessed the 5' RACE reads via MiXCR and lists one record per CDR3 protein. The repertoire has about 1 million distinct CDR3 sequences, 40% to 50% of them found once; the top ten carry 15% to 20%. These data originate in a study of blood T cells in healthy people across ages.

Sequencing was carried out using blood. The chain combines TRBV27 with TRBJ2-7, with unresolved D. This sequence originates from an older woman in good health. CDR3 coding DNA: TGTGCCAGCAGTTTTAACATTCCCTCGATCTACGAGCAGTACTTC. Protein sequence: CASSFNIPSIYEQYF.